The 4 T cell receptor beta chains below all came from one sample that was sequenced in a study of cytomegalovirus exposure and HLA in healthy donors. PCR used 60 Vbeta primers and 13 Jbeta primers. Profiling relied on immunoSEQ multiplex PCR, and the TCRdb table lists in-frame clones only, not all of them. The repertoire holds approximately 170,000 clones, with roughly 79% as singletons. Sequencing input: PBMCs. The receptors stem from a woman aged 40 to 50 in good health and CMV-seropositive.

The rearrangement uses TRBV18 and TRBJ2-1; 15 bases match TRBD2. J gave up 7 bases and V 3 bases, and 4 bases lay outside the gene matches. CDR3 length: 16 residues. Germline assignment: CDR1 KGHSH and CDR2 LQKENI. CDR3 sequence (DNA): TGTGCCAGCTCACCGGGACTAGCGGGGGGCTCTAATGAGCAGTTCTTC. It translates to CASSPGLAGGSNEQFF.

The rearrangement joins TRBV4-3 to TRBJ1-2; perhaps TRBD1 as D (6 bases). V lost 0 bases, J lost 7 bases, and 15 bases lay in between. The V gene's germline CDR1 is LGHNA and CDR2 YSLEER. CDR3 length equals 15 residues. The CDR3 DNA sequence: TGCGCCAGCAGCCAAGACCCCGGGACAAGGGCTGGCTACACCTTC. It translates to CASSQDPGTRAGYTF.

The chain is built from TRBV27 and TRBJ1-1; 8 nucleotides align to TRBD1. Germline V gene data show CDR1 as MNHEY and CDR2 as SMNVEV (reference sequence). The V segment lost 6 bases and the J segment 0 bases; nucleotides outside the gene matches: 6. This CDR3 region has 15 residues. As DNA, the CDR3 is TGTGCCAGCAGCGCCGACAGGGGCGTGAACACTGAAGCTTTCTTT. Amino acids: CASSADRGVNTEAFF.

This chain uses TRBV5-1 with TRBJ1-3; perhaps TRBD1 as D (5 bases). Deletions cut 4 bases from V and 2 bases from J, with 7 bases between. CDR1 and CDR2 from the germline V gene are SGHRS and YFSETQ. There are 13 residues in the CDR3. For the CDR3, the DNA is TGCGCCAGCAGCAGGGGAACTGGAAACACCATATATTTT. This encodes CASSRGTGNTIYF.